The 26 T cell receptor beta chains listed next were all sequenced from one sample in a study of blood T cell repertoires in COVID-19. Data came from immunoSEQ multiplex PCR; TCRdb stores just in-frame clones and leaves some out. In the table there are hundreds of thousands of clones, 75% to 90% of which are singletons. The sequencing input was PBMCs or T cells enriched from blood (not recorded which). Receptors originate from a man aged 18 to 29 who had recovered from COVID-19.

The chain joins TRBV7-2 to TRBJ2-7; maybe TRBD2 (5 bases). V lost 1 base, J lost 6 bases, and 10 bases lay in between. The germline gives CDR1 SGHTA, CDR2 FQGNSA. The CDR3 extends over 13 amino acids. The CDR3 nucleotides are TGTGCCAGCAGCTTAGTGAGGGTCGTCGAGCAGTACTTC. This sequence encodes CASSLVRVVEQYF.

In this sample, this clone turned up once. The chain employs TRBV5-1 and TRBJ1-6; D gene unclear. The CDR3 is 16 amino acids. V dropped 1 base and J dropped 0 bases, with 8 bases sitting between them. Germline V gives CDR1 SGHRS, CDR2 YFSETQ. CDR3 amino acids: CASSLTQSSYNSPLHF. The CDR3, as DNA: TGCGCCAGCAGCTTGACACAGAGCTCCTATAATTCACCCCTCCACTTT.

This sequence joins TRBV5-1 and TRBJ1-5; the D gene is possibly TRBD1 (5 bases). The CDR3 totals 15 residues. The germline V and J ends were trimmed by 4 bases and 3 bases, with 14 bases remaining between them. CDR1 SGHRS and CDR2 YFSETQ come from the germline V gene. DNA for the CDR3: TGCGCCAGCAGCCCCTGGGGCGGTGACAATCAGCCCCAGCATTTT. It specifies CASSPWGGDNQPQHF.

The V gene is TRBV9, the J gene TRBJ2-2; the match to TRBD2 covers 10 bases. The V segment lost 0 bases and the J segment 6 bases; nucleotides outside the gene matches: 5. CDR3 length: 16 amino acids. Germline V CDR1 and CDR2: SGDLS, YYNGEE. CDR3 bases: TGTGCCAGCAGCGTAGATACTAGCGGGATGCCCGGGGAGCTGTTTTTT. Its protein is CASSVDTSGMPGELFF.

The chain couples TRBV15 to TRBJ1-3; D is ambiguous. The CDR3 has 14 amino acids. V was shortened by 4 bases and J by 0 bases, with 7 bases between the two germline ends. From germline, CDR1 is LNHNV and CDR2 YYDKDF (reference sequence). The CDR3 reads CATSIRSSGNTIYF. In nucleotides, the CDR3 is TGTGCCACCAGCATCCGCAGCTCTGGAAACACCATATATTTT.

The chain joins TRBV11-2 to TRBJ1-2, with D hard to call. CDR3 length: 14 residues. Germline CDR1 reads SGHAT; CDR2 reads FQNNGV. Trimming took 0 bases from V and 5 from J, leaving 10 bases between them. The CDR3 DNA reads TGTGCCAGCAGCTTAGATCTGGTAGTGTATGGCTACACCTTC. Its protein product is CASSLDLVVYGYTF.

CDR3 region: CSARLAGGNEQFF. CDR3 bases: TGCAGCGCCCGACTAGCCGGGGGCAATGAGCAGTTCTTC. The chain links TRBV29-1 to TRBJ2-1; 7 bases are shared with TRBD2. This CDR3 spans 13 amino acids. V shed 7 bases and J 6 bases; nucleotides not matched to a gene: 9. Germline V gene lookup returns CDR1 SQVTM and CDR2 ANQGSEA.

CDR3 residues: CASSLNYQGRDIQYF. The DNA for the CDR3 is TGTGCCAGCAGCTTGAATTATCAGGGGCGAGACATTCAGTACTTC. The J gene is TRBJ2-4, the V gene TRBV5-6; maybe TRBD1 (6 bases). This CDR3 is 15 amino acids long. Between the trimmed V and J ends, which lost 1 base and 8 bases, there was a span of 16 bases. Germline CDR1 SGHDT, CDR2 YYEEEE.

V and J are TRBV5-4 and TRBJ2-1; TRBD2 agrees at 11 bases. The CDR3 is 14 residues long. The V segment lost 4 bases and the J segment 8 bases; nucleotides outside the gene matches: 5. Germline V lookup: CDR1 SGHNT, CDR2 YYREEE (reference sequence). CDR3 sequence reads: CASSPTSGDDEQFF. The CDR3 DNA reads TGTGCCAGCAGCCCGACTAGCGGGGACGATGAGCAGTTCTTC.

The gene calls are TRBV28 and TRBJ2-7, with TRBD1 identical over 8 bases. This CDR3 is 15 amino acids long. Germline CDR1 MDHEN, CDR2 SYDVKM. Germline trimming cut 2 bases from V and 0 bases from J; bases unmatched to any gene: 3. The CDR3 coding sequence is TGTGCCAGCAGTTTAACCGGGACAGGCTCCTACGAGCAGTACTTC. Translating it yields CASSLTGTGSYEQYF.

The J gene is TRBJ2-1, the V gene TRBV5-6, with 7 bases that match TRBD2. The CDR3 is 17 residues long. V lost 3 bases, J lost 0 bases, and 9 bases stayed unmatched. CDR1 is SGHDT, CDR2 YYEEEE, per germline. CDR3 sequence: CASSSTLLAYSYNEQFF. CDR3 coding DNA: TGTGCCAGCAGCTCCACATTACTAGCGTACTCCTACAATGAGCAGTTCTTC.

In this sample, this clone turned up once. The chain has TRBV7-2 and TRBJ1-2; D is perhaps TRBD1 (5 bases). Germline assignment: CDR1 SGHTA and CDR2 FQGNSA. This CDR3 contains 12 residues. Deletions cut 4 bases from V and 4 bases from J, with 7 bases between. CDR3 protein: CASSSDSYGYTF. Here the CDR3 DNA reads TGTGCCAGCAGCTCAGACAGCTATGGCTACACCTTC.

The sample holds one count of this clone. This chain uses TRBV5-4 with TRBJ2-2; D possibly corresponds to TRBD1 (5 bases). The CDR3 consists of 15 residues. Trimming left V 1 base short and J 2 bases short, with 9 bases between. Germline values: CDR1 SGHNT, CDR2 YYREEE (reference sequence). The DNA of the CDR3 is TGTGCCAGCAGCTTGAGACAGAAAAACACCGGGGAGCTGTTTTTT. Protein product: CASSLRQKNTGELFF.

The rearrangement links TRBV2 to TRBJ1-1, with D uncertain. The CDR3 length is 14 residues. V lost 4 bases, J lost 2 bases, and 11 bases lay in between. Per germline, CDR1 SNHLY and CDR2 FYNNEI. The CDR3 DNA is TGTGCCAGCAGTGTAATACTTGCAAACACTGAAGCTTTCTTT. Residues: CASSVILANTEAFF.

The chain links TRBV29-1 to TRBJ2-7; 9 nucleotides match TRBD1. The CDR3 extends over 12 amino acids. The germline CDR1 and CDR2 sequences are SQVTM and ANQGSEA. V lost 4 bases and J lost 5; bases outside the gene matches: 3. The CDR3 region has the DNA TGCAGCGTTGGGGGACAGGGCAACGAGCAGTACTTC. Translation: CSVGGQGNEQYF.

This clone came up a few times. CDR3 protein: CASNFGGDTEAFF. The CDR3 DNA is TGTGCCAGCAATTTTGGGGGGGACACTGAAGCTTTCTTT. The chain recombines TRBV12-3 or TRBV12-4 with TRBJ1-1, with a weak D call TRBD1 (5 bases). This CDR3 has 13 amino acids. V was cut by 7 bases and J by 3 bases, with 12 bases left in between.

The chain's CDR3 is CAIRASGAQETQYF. The CDR3 nucleotides read TGTGCCATACGGGCTAGCGGGGCACAAGAGACCCAGTACTTC. This chain uses TRBV3-1 (or the pseudogene TRBV3-2) with TRBJ2-5; 9 bases match TRBD2. The germline CDR1 and CDR2 sequences are LGHDT and YNNKEL (reference sequence). Trimming cost V 10 bases and J 2 bases; bases outside gene matches: 8. CDR3 length equals 14 residues.

J is TRBJ2-7 and V is TRBV6-5; D unresolved. The CDR3 loop spans 14 amino acids. Looked up from germline, CDR1 is MNHEY and CDR2 is SVGAGI. V shed 10 bases and J shed 2 bases, with 18 bases lying between them. CDR3: CATTSGIGAYEQYF. Here the CDR3 DNA reads TGTGCCACCACCTCAGGAATCGGTGCCTACGAGCAGTACTTC.

This rearrangement joins TRBV27 to TRBJ2-1; TRBD1 matches 8 bases. The CDR3 is made up of 11 amino acids. Trimming at V came to 8 bases and at J to 11 bases, leaving 5 bases not matched to a gene. CDR1 is MNHEY and CDR2 is SMNVEV in the germline V gene (reference sequence). The CDR3: CASGTGGQQFF. CDR3 sequence (DNA): TGTGCCAGCGGAACAGGGGGACAGCAGTTCTTC.

Comments on this clone: Additional DNA sequences in this sample encode the identical CDR3. The chain has TRBV28 and TRBJ2-1; 10 bases fit TRBD2. The CDR3 extends over 15 amino acids. The germline V gene encodes CDR1 MDHEN and CDR2 SYDVKM. V shed 2 bases, J shed 7 bases, and the junction held 5 bases outside the gene matches. CDR3 loop: CASSLQASGSNEQFF. The CDR3 DNA reads TGTGCCAGCAGTTTACAGGCTAGCGGGAGTAATGAGCAGTTCTTC.

The table lists this clone with a count of one. The J gene is TRBJ2-7, the V gene TRBV6-5; 9 bases are a match to TRBD2. Germline lookup yields CDR1 MNHEY and CDR2 SVGAGI. The CDR3 has 14 amino acids. J gave up 7 bases and V 6 bases, and 10 bases lay outside the gene matches. This CDR3 is CASRLAGITGEQYF. The CDR3 DNA is TGTGCCAGCAGGCTAGCGGGGATAACGGGTGAGCAGTACTTC.

This clone has more than one count but fewer than ten. The chain joins TRBV5-4 to TRBJ2-1, with TRBD2 matching 8 bases. The CDR3 runs 14 residues. Germline CDR1 SGHNT, CDR2 YYREEE (reference sequence). Unmatched junction bases numbered 7, after V lost 6 bases and J lost 5 bases. CDR3 loop: CASMGQRENNEQFF. The CDR3 nucleotides read TGTGCCAGCATGGGCCAGCGGGAGAACAATGAGCAGTTCTTC.

V gene TRBV19 combines with J gene TRBJ2-5, with TRBD1 as a possible D gene (6 bases). Germline V gene data show CDR1 as LNHDA and CDR2 as SQIVND (reference sequence). Deletions cut 6 bases from V and 3 bases from J, with 20 bases between. CDR3 length: 16 amino acids. The CDR3 loop reads CASSMKDSFTKETQYF. CDR3 bases: TGTGCCAGTAGCATGAAGGACAGTTTCACAAAAGAGACCCAGTACTTC.

The J gene is TRBJ1-1, the V gene TRBV9, with unresolved D. The V gene lost 4 bases and the J gene lost 4 bases, with 14 bases spanning the gap. Germline V lookup: CDR1 SGDLS, CDR2 YYNGEE. The CDR3 contains 14 residues. In DNA form, the CDR3 reads TGTGCCAGCAGCCCCGAGCACCGGGGCACTGAAGCTTTCTTT. Residues: CASSPEHRGTEAFF.

This rearrangement joins TRBV5-1 to TRBJ2-7, with TRBD1 matching 10 bases. Trimming took 2 bases from V and 3 from J; bases not matched to a gene: 2. There are 14 residues in the CDR3. The germline V gene encodes CDR1 SGHRS and CDR2 YFSETQ. The CDR3 nucleotides read TGCGCCAGCAGCTTCGGACAGGGGGACTACGAGCAGTACTTC. This sequence encodes CASSFGQGDYEQYF.

The chain couples TRBV9 to TRBJ1-2, with 8 bases fitting TRBD1. This CDR3 is 15 amino acids long. The V and J ends lost 3 bases and 8 bases, in that order; junction bases with no gene match: 12. The V gene's germline CDR1 is SGDLS and CDR2 YYNGEE. CDR3 protein: CASSAWDRPGKGYTF. CDR3 coding DNA: TGTGCCAGCAGCGCGTGGGACAGGCCGGGGAAGGGCTACACCTTC.